This is a list of T cell receptor beta chains from one sample in a study of cytomegalovirus exposure and HLA in healthy donors. Using immunoSEQ multiplex PCR, the repertoire was profiled, and TCRdb retains in-frame clones only, with some absent. The data show more than 140,000 clones, roughly 82% seen once. Sequenced material: PBMCs. The receptors stem from a man aged 25-45 years in good health and CMV-seropositive. The CDR3 runs from the conserved cysteine through the conserved F or W. Fields, in order: V gene, D gene, J gene, clone size, CDR3 length, CDR3 protein, CDR3 DNA. A D gene is named only where the DNA matches it firmly. Clone size is not always given. Where it is, it says once, few, many or a class for expanded clones.

TRBV28,.,TRBJ1-3,.,15,CASSNTQGPGNTIYF,TGTGCCAGCAGTAACACTCAGGGTCCTGGAAACACCATATATTTT
TRBV9,TRBD1,TRBJ2-5,.,17,CASSVARGGPTQETQYF,TGTGCCAGCAGCGTAGCCCGAGGGGGCCCTACTCAAGAGACCCAGTACTTC
TRBV27,.,TRBJ1-2,.,14,CASSLSGPLYGYTF,TGTGCCAGCAGTTTATCTGGGCCCTTATATGGCTACACCTTC
TRBV9,.,TRBJ1-3,.,14,CASSPRGFEDTIYF,TGTGCCAGCAGCCCTAGGGGGTTTGAAGACACCATATATTTT
TRBV2,TRBD1,TRBJ2-5,.,15,CASREGTGGYETQYF,TGTGCCAGCAGAGAAGGGACAGGGGGCTATGAGACCCAGTACTTC
TRBV9,TRBD1,TRBJ1-6,.,15,CASSSSQGSNSPLHF,TGTGCCAGCAGCTCTTCACAGGGGTCGAATTCACCCCTCCACTTT
TRBV7-2,.,TRBJ1-5,.,13,CASSLQGNQPQHF,TGTGCCAGCAGCCTCCAGGGAAATCAGCCCCAGCATTTT
TRBV4-3,.,TRBJ1-6,many,13,CASSQDRKSRLHF,TGCGCCAGCAGCCAAGATCGAAAGAGTAGACTCCACTTT
TRBV28,.,TRBJ2-1,once,14,CASINPSSYNEQFF,TGTGCCAGCATCAACCCGAGCTCCTACAATGAGCAGTTCTTC
TRBV7-9,.,TRBJ1-5,.,12,CASTNGRQPQHF,TGTGCCAGCACTAACGGGAGGCAGCCCCAGCATTTT
TRBV29-1,TRBD1,TRBJ1-1,.,13,CSAWDRLNTEAFF,TGCAGCGCTTGGGACAGATTGAACACTGAAGCTTTCTTT
TRBV5-6,.,TRBJ2-3,.,16,CASSLGTVTSTDTQYF,TGTGCCAGCAGCTTAGGGACTGTTACTAGCACAGATACGCAGTATTTT
TRBV6-1,.,TRBJ2-7,.,14,CASRWDIYSYEQYF,TGTGCCAGCAGATGGGACATTTACTCCTACGAGCAGTACTTC
TRBV7-2,.,TRBJ2-1,.,17,CASSLAYASSSYNEQFF,TGTGCCAGCAGCTTAGCGTATGCTAGCAGCTCCTACAATGAGCAGTTCTTC
TRBV13,.,TRBJ1-6,.,16,CASSLGGSGVASPLHF,TGTGCCAGCAGCTTAGGAGGGTCAGGGGTCGCTTCACCCCTCCACTTT
TRBV16,.,TRBJ2-7,.,17,CASSHTGGTGATYEQYF,TGTGCCAGCAGCCACACTGGGGGAACGGGAGCGACATACGAGCAGTACTTC
TRBV16,.,TRBJ2-7,.,13,CASSPTGYYEQYF,TGTGCCAGCAGCCCGACAGGATATTACGAGCAGTACTTC
TRBV19,.,TRBJ1-1,.,13,CASKEGRNTEAFF,TGTGCCAGTAAGGAGGGAAGGAACACTGAAGCTTTCTTT
TRBV7-9,TRBD1,TRBJ2-7,.,13,CASSLAYRGEQYF,TGTGCCAGCAGCTTAGCGTACAGGGGGGAGCAGTACTTC
TRBV29-1,.,TRBJ2-5,.,13,CSVEDAAEETQYF,TGCAGCGTTGAAGATGCGGCCGAAGAGACCCAGTACTTC
TRBV6-6,.,TRBJ2-2,.,14,CASTLTGTTGELFF,TGTGCCAGCACCCTCACAGGGACGACCGGGGAGCTGTTTTTT
TRBV7-9,.,TRBJ2-7,once,12,CASSLIGDEQYF,TGTGCCAGCAGCTTAATCGGGGACGAGCAGTACTTC
TRBV4-1,TRBD2,TRBJ2-5,.,15,CASSQDPNGGETQYF,TGCGCCAGCAGCCAAGATCCGAACGGGGGGGAGACCCAGTACTTC
TRBV29-1,TRBD1,TRBJ1-1,.,13,CSVAGGSNTEAFF,TGCAGCGTTGCAGGGGGGTCTAACACTGAAGCTTTCTTT
TRBV19,.,TRBJ1-1,.,14,CASSDSRDVAEAFF,TGTGCCAGTAGTGATTCTCGGGATGTAGCTGAAGCTTTCTTT
TRBV6-1,TRBD1,TRBJ2-7,once,14,CASSRQGADYEQYF,TGTGCCAGCTCCCGACAGGGGGCTGACTACGAGCAGTACTTC
TRBV19,.,TRBJ2-7,.,15,CASSPGGGPSYEQYF,TGTGCCAGTAGCCCGGGCGGGGGCCCTTCCTACGAGCAGTACTTC